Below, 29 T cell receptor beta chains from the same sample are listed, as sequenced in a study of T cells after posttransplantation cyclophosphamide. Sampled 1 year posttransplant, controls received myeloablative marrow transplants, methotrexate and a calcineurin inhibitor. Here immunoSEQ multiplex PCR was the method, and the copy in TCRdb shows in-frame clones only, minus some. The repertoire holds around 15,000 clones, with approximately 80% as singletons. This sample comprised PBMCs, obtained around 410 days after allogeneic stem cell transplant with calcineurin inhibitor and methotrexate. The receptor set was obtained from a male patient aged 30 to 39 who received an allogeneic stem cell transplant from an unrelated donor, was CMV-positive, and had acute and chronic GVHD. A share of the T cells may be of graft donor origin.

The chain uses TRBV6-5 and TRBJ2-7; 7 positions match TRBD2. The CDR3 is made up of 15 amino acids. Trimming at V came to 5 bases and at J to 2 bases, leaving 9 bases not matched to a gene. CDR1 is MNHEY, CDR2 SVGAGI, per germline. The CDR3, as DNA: TGTGCCAGCAGTCGCTTCGGGCGGGAGACCTACGAGCAGTACTTC. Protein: CASSRFGRETYEQYF.

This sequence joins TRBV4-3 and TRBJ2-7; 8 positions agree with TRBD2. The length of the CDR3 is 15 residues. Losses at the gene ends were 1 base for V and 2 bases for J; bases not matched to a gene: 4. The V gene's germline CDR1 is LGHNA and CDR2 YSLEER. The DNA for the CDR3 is TGCGCCAGCAGCCAAGCAGCGGGAGTCGCCTACGAGCAGTACTTC. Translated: CASSQAAGVAYEQYF.

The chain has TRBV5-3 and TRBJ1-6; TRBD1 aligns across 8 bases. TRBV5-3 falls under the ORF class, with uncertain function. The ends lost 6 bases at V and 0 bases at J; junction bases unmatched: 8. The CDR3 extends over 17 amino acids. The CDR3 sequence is CARKGQGEASYNSPLHF. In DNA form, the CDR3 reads TGTGCCAGAAAAGGACAGGGAGAAGCCTCCTATAATTCACCCCTCCACTTT.

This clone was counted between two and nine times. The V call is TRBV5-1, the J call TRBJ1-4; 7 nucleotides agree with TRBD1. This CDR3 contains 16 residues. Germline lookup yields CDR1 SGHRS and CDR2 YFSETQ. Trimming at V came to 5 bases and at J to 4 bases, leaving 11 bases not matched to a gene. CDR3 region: CASRRATGQYNEKLFF. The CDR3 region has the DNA TGCGCCAGCAGACGGGCCACGGGACAGTATAATGAAAAACTGTTTTTT. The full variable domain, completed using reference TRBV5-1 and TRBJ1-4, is KAGVTQTPRYLIKTRGQQVTLSCSPISGHRSVSWYQQTPGQGLQFLFEYFSETQRNKGNFPGRFSGRQFSNSRSEMNVSTLELGDSALYLCASRRATGQYNEKLFFGSGTQLSVL.

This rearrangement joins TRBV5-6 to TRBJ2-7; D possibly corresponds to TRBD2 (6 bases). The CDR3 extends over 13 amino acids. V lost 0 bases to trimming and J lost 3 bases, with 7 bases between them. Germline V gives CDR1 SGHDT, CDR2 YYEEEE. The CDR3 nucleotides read TGTGCCAGCAGCTTGGGAGCGGGCTACGAGCAGTACTTC. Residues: CASSLGAGYEQYF.

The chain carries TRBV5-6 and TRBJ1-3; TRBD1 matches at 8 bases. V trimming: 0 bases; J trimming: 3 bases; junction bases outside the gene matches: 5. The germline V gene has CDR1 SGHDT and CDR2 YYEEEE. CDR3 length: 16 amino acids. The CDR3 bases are TGTGCCAGCAGCTTGGCCGGAGACAGGGGTGGAAACACCATATATTTT. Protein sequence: CASSLAGDRGGNTIYF.

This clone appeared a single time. The CDR3 region has the DNA TGTGCCAGCAGCTTGGACAGGGGTGGATCCCAGCATTTT. It is translated as CASSLDRGGSQHF. The genes are TRBV6-5 and TRBJ1-5, with TRBD1 identical over 9 bases. Per the germline V gene, CDR1 is MNHEY and CDR2 is SVGAGI. This CDR3 comprises 13 residues. After removal of 6 bases from V and 11 bases from J, the junction contained 8 bases not matched to a gene.

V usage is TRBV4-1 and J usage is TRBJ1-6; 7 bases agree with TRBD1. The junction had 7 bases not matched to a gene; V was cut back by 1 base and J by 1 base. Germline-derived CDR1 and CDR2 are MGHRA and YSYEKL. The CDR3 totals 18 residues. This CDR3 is CASSQVTGEFSYNSPLHF. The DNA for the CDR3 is TGCGCCAGCAGCCAAGTCACAGGGGAGTTTTCCTATAATTCACCCCTCCACTTT.

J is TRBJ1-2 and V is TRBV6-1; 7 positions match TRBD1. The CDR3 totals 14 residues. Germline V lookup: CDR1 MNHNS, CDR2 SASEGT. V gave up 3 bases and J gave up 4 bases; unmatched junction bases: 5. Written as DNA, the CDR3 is TGTGCCAGCAGTGAGAGACAGGGCAGCTATGGCTACACCTTC. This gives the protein CASSERQGSYGYTF.

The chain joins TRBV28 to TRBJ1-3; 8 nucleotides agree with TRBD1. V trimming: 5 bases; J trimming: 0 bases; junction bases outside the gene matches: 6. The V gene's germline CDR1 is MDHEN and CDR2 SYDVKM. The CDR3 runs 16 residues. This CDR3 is CASSTGGESSGNTIYF. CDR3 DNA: TGTGCCAGCAGTACAGGGGGGGAAAGCTCTGGAAACACCATATATTTT.

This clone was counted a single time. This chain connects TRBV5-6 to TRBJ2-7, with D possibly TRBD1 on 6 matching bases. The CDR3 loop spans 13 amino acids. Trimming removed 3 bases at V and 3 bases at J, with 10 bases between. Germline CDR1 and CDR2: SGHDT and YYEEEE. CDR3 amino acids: CASSYGQFYEQYF. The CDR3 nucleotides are TGTGCCAGCAGCTACGGACAGTTCTACGAGCAGTACTTC.

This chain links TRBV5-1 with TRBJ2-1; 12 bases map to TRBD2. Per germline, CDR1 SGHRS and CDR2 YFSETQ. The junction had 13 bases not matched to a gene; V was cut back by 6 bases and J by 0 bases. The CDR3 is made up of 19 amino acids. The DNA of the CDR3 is TGCGCCAGCAAGGGGACTAGCGGGCTGAATAGGGGCTCCTACAATGAGCAGTTCTTC. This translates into CASKGTSGLNRGSYNEQFF.

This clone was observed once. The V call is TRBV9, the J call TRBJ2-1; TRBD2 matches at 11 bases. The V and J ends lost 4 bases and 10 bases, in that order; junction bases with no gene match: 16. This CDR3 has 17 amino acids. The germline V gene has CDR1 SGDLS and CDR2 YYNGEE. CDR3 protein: CASSPLTGLAGGKEQFF. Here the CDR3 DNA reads TGTGCCAGCAGCCCTCTTACCGGACTAGCGGGCGGGAAGGAGCAGTTCTTC.

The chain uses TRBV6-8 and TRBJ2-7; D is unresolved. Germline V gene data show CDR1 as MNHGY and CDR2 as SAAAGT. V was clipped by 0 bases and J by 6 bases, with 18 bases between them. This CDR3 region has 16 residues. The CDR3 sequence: CASSYSPLGCRLEQYF. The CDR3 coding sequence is TGTGCCAGCAGTTACTCTCCTTTGGGTTGCAGGCTCGAGCAGTACTTC.

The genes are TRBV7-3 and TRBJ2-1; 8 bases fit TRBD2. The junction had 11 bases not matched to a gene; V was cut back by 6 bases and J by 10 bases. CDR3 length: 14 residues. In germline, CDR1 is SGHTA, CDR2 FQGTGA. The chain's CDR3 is CASSSGTRGDEQFF. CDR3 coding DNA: TGTGCCAGCAGTTCTGGGACTAGGGGGGACGAGCAGTTCTTC.

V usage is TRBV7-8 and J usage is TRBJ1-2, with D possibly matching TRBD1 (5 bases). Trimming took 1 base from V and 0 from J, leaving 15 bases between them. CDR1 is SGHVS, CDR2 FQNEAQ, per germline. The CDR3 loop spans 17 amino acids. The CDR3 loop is CASSLDGTPSPNYGYTF. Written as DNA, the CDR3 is TGTGCCAGCAGCTTAGACGGGACTCCGTCCCCTAACTATGGCTACACCTTC.

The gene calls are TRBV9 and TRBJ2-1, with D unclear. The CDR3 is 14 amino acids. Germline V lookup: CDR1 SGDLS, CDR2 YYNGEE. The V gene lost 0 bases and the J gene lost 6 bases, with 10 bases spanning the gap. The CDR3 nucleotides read TGTGCCAGCAGCGTAGGGTTAGGCGGCAATGAGCAGTTCTTC. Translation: CASSVGLGGNEQFF. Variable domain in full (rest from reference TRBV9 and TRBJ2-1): DSGVTQTPKHLITATGQRVTLRCSPRSGDLSVYWYQQSLDQGLQFLIQYYNGEERAKGNILERFSAQQFPDLHSELNLSSLELGDSALYFCASSVGLGGNEQFFGPGTRLTVL.

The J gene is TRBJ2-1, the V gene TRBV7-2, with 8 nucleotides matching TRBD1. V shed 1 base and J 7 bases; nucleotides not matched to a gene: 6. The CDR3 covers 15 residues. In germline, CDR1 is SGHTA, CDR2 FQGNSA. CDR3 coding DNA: TGTGCCAGCAGCTTAGGTTTCGACAGGGGAAATGAGCAGTTCTTC. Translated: CASSLGFDRGNEQFF.

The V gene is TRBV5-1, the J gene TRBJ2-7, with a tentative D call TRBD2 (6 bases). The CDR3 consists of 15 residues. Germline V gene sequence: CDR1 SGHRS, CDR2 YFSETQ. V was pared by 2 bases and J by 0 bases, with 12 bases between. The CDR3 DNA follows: TGCGCCAGCAGCTTCGTCGGGGGTAGCTCCTACGAGCAGTACTTC. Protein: CASSFVGGSSYEQYF.

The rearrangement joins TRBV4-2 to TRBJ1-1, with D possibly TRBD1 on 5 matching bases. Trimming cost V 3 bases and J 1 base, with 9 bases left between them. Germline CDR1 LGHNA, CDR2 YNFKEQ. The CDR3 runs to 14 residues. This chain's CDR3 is CASSQGLGNTEAFF. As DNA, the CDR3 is TGTGCCAGCAGCCAGGGGCTGGGGAACACTGAAGCTTTCTTT.

The CDR3 DNA reads as TGTGCCAGCAGCTCCGCTGAGGGTATAGCCCACGAGCAGTACTTC. This sequence encodes CASSSAEGIAHEQYF. The chain combines TRBV7-9 with TRBJ2-7, with a tentative D call TRBD2 (5 bases). The length of the CDR3 is 15 residues. The germline V gene has CDR1 SEHNR and CDR2 FQNEAQ (reference sequence). Between the trimmed V and J ends, which lost 4 bases and 5 bases, there was a span of 18 bases. Variable domain in full (rest from reference TRBV7-9 and TRBJ2-7): DTGVSQNPRHKITKRGQNVTFRCDPISEHNRLYWYRQTLGQGPEFLTYFQNEAQLEKSRLLSDRFSAERPKGSFSTLEIQRTEQGDSAMYLCASSSAEGIAHEQYFGPGTRLTVT.

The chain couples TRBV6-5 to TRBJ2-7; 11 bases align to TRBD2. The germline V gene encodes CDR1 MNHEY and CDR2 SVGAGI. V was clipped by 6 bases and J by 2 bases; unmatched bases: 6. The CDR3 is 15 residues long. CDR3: CASSFSGGETYEQYF. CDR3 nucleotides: TGTGCCAGCAGCTTTAGCGGGGGGGAAACCTACGAGCAGTACTTC.

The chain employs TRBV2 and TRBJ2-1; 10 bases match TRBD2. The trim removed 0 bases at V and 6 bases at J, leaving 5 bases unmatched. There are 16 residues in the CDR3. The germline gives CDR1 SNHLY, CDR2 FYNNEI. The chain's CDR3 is CASSEARLAGVNEQFF. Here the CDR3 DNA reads TGTGCCAGCAGTGAAGCGAGGCTAGCGGGAGTCAATGAGCAGTTCTTC.

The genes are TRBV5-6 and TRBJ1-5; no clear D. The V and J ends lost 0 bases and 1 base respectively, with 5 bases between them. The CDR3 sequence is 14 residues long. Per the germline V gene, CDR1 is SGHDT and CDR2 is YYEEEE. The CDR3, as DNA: TGTGCCAGCAGCTTGGTCTCGAGCAATCAGCCCCAGCATTTT. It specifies CASSLVSSNQPQHF.

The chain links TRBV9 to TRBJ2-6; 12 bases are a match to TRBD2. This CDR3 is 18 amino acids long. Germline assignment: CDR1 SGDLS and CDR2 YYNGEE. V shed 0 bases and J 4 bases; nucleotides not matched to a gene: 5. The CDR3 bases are TGTGCCAGCAGCGTAGGACTAGCGGGAGTACTGGGGGCCAACGTCCTGACTTTC. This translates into CASSVGLAGVLGANVLTF.

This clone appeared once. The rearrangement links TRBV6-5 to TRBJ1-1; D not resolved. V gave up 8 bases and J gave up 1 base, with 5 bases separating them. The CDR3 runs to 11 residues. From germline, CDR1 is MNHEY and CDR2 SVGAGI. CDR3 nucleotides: TGTGCCAGCTCGAGGAACACTGAAGCTTTCTTT. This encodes CASSRNTEAFF.

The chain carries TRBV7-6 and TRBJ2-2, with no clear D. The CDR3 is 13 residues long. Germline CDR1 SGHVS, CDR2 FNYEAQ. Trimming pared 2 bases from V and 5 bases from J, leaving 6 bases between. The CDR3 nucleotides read TGTGCCAGCAGCTTAAGAGGTACCGGGGAGCTGTTTTTT. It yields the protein CASSLRGTGELFF.

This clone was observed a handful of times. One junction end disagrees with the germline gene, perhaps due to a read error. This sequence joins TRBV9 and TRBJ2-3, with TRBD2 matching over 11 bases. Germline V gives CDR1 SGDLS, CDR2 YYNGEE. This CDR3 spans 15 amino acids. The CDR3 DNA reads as TGTGCCAGCAGCCCCAACCCTCTAGGTACTAGCGGGGGATTTTTT. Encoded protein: CASSPNPLGTSGGFF.

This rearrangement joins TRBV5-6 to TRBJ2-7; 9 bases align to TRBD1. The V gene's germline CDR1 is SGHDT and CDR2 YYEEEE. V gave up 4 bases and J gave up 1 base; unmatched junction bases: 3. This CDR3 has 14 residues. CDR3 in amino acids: CASSVGQGSYEQYF. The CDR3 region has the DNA TGTGCCAGCAGCGTGGGACAGGGTTCCTACGAGCAGTACTTC.